These 22 T cell receptor beta chains originate from one sample sequenced in a study of beta chain features in type 1 diabetes. Isolated RNA was reverse transcribed in full, so expressed TCRB transcripts were sequenced. Method: immunoSEQ multiplex PCR; TCRdb's copy keeps in-frame clones and lacks some. The sample yields about 930,000 clones, under 20% seen once. The sequenced sample consisted of naive CD4+ T cells from blood. The receptors here all came from a woman under 30 in good health.

The rearrangement uses TRBV7-9 and TRBJ1-3; maybe TRBD1 (5 bases). Germline CDR1 reads SEHNR; CDR2 reads FQNEAQ (reference sequence). CDR3 length: 13 residues. Trimming stripped 6 bases from V and 2 bases from J, with 8 bases between. The CDR3 region has the DNA TGTGCCAGCAGGGGGCCTGCTGGAAACACCATATATTTT. Its protein is CASRGPAGNTIYF.

V and J are TRBV5-1 and TRBJ1-4, with D perhaps TRBD1 (5 bases). CDR1 is SGHRS, CDR2 YFSETQ, per germline. With 0 bases removed from V and 9 bases from J, the gap between germline ends came to 12 bases. The CDR3 is made up of 14 amino acids. In DNA, the CDR3 is TGCGCCAGCAGCTTGGAGTGGGGGAGGAAAAAACTGTTTTTT. Residues: CASSLEWGRKKLFF.

This chain's CDR3 is CASSYRATYEQYF. The CDR3 bases are TGTGCCAGCAGTTACAGGGCGACCTACGAGCAGTACTTC. The genes are TRBV6-5 and TRBJ2-7; D is unclear. The CDR3 totals 13 residues. Germline CDR1 is MNHEY and CDR2 is SVGAGI. Trimming pared 2 bases from V and 2 bases from J, leaving 7 bases between.

This chain uses TRBV7-9 with TRBJ1-3; D is uncertain. Trimming left V 6 bases short and J 0 bases short, with 15 bases between. Looked up from germline, CDR1 is SEHNR and CDR2 is FQNEAQ (reference sequence). CDR3 length equals 16 residues. CDR3 region: CASSNPRQSSGNTIYF. The CDR3 DNA sequence: TGTGCCAGCAGTAACCCCCGACAAAGCTCTGGAAACACCATATATTTT.

The rearrangement links TRBV11-3 to TRBJ2-1; perhaps TRBD2 as D (5 bases). The V gene lost 5 bases and the J gene lost 4 bases, with 15 bases spanning the gap. This CDR3 has 15 residues. CDR1 is SGHNT and CDR2 is YENEEA in the germline V gene. CDR3 DNA sequence: TGTGCCAGCAGCCTCCGGGCTAGCCCGTACAATGAGCAGTTCTTC. Protein: CASSLRASPYNEQFF.

The chain recombines TRBV5-1 with TRBJ2-2, with D maybe TRBD2 (6 bases). Trimming pared 4 bases from V and 7 bases from J, leaving 11 bases between. In germline, CDR1 is SGHRS, CDR2 YFSETQ. The CDR3 has 13 amino acids. CDR3 region: CASSLAMGGELFF. DNA for the CDR3: TGCGCCAGCAGCCTAGCGATGGGCGGGGAGCTGTTTTTT.

Comments on this clone: The same CDR3 also results from other DNA sequences found in this sample. This chain links TRBV19 with TRBJ2-7; D is possibly TRBD2 (5 bases). V was clipped by 1 base and J by 4 bases, with 8 bases between them. The CDR3 length is 13 residues. Germline CDR1 reads LNHDA; CDR2 reads SQIVND (reference sequence). CDR3 DNA: TGTGCCAGTAGTATAGCGGGAAGGTACGAGCAGTACTTC. Protein: CASSIAGRYEQYF.

This chain joins TRBV7-8 and TRBJ2-7; the match to TRBD2 covers 12 bases. The CDR3 covers 15 residues. V gave up 4 bases and J gave up 2 bases; unmatched junction bases: 3. The germline gives CDR1 SGHVS, CDR2 FQNEAQ. Here the CDR3 DNA reads TGTGCCAGCAGCTCGACTAGCGGGAGAACCTACGAGCAGTACTTC. It is translated as CASSSTSGRTYEQYF.

The chain joins TRBV5-4 to TRBJ2-3, with 7 bases identical to TRBD2. CDR3 length: 15 residues. Losses at the gene ends were 4 bases for V and 2 bases for J; bases not matched to a gene: 7. Per the germline V gene, CDR1 is SGHNT and CDR2 is YYREEE (reference sequence). The CDR3 loop is CASSIRDYYTDTQYF. Here the CDR3 DNA reads TGTGCCAGCAGCATCCGGGACTATTACACAGATACGCAGTATTTT.

This chain connects TRBV28 to TRBJ2-4; D may match TRBD1 or TRBD2 (5 bases each). Germline values: CDR1 MDHEN, CDR2 SYDVKM. There are 13 residues in the CDR3. V lost 9 bases, J lost 4 bases, and 13 bases lay in between. The CDR3 here is CASLGRTKNIQYF. CDR3 nucleotides: TGTGCCAGTTTGGGACGAACGAAAAACATTCAGTACTTC.

V usage is TRBV6-5 and J usage is TRBJ2-5, with D tentatively TRBD1 or TRBD2 (6 bases each). This CDR3 region has 14 residues. Trimming took 7 bases from V and 5 from J, leaving 17 bases between them. Germline V lookup: CDR1 MNHEY, CDR2 SVGAGI. The CDR3 nucleotides are TGTGCCAGCACCGACGCAGGGGCGGGGGAGACCCAGTACTTC. This translates into CASTDAGAGETQYF.

The rearrangement uses TRBV29-1 and TRBJ2-5, with 10 positions matching TRBD2. Germline CDR1 and CDR2: SQVTM and ANQGSEA. The CDR3 covers 15 residues. Losses at the gene ends were 4 bases for V and 4 bases for J; bases not matched to a gene: 9. Written as DNA, the CDR3 is TGCAGCGTTGGCCCGGGACTAGCGAGGGGAGAGACCCAGTACTTC. Amino acid sequence: CSVGPGLARGETQYF. Combining the CDR3 with reference TRBV29-1 and TRBJ2-5 gives the whole variable domain SAVISQKPSRDICQRGTSLTIQCQVDSQVTMMFWYRQQPGQSLTLIATANQGSEATYESGFVIDKFPISRPNLTFSTLTVSNMSPEDSSIYLCSVGPGLARGETQYFGPGTRLLVL.

This clone turned up a few times. This rearrangement joins TRBV10-3 to TRBJ2-2; D possibly corresponds to TRBD2 (7 bases). This CDR3 has 16 amino acids. Per germline, CDR1 ENHRY and CDR2 SYGVKD. V lost 5 bases and J lost 6, with 19 bases in between. The CDR3 DNA reads TGTGCCATCAGTAAAACAGGGAGGGCCCCCTCCGGGGAGCTGTTTTTT. As protein: CAISKTGRAPSGELFF.

A few counts support this clone. The chain carries TRBV18 and TRBJ2-5; 10 bases map to TRBD1. The J call may be mistaken, given a closer DNA end match to TRBJ2-7. Germline CDR1 and CDR2: KGHSH and LQKENI. The CDR3 is 14 residues long. The CDR3 loop reads CASSPGTGVYEQYF. The CDR3 DNA sequence: TGTGCCAGCTCACCGGGGACAGGGGTCTACGAGCAGTACTTC.

This clone was counted a few times. The V gene is TRBV7-3, the J gene TRBJ2-5; TRBD2 might be the D (5 bases). The CDR3 loop spans 12 amino acids. The germline V gene has CDR1 SGHTA and CDR2 FQGTGA. The germline V and J ends were trimmed by 2 bases and 4 bases, with 5 bases remaining between them. The CDR3 reads CASSLAGETQYF. The CDR3 DNA is TGTGCCAGCAGCTTAGCGGGAGAGACCCAGTACTTC.

V is TRBV7-9 and J is TRBJ2-5, with D unclear. Germline lookup yields CDR1 SEHNR and CDR2 FQNEAQ (reference sequence). Between the trimmed V and J ends, which lost 5 bases and 4 bases, there was a span of 5 bases. This CDR3 region has 11 residues. CDR3 nucleotide sequence: TGTGCCAGCAGCCAGTCAGAGACCCAGTACTTC. It specifies CASSQSETQYF.

The chain links TRBV27 to TRBJ1-2, with 8 bases identical to TRBD1. The J segment lost 5 bases and the V segment lost 6 bases, leaving 8 bases of the junction unmatched. The CDR3 has 14 residues. CDR1 and CDR2 from the germline V gene are MNHEY and SMNVEV (reference sequence). CDR3 DNA sequence: TGTGCCAGCAGCCCCCGACAGGGGAGTTATGGCTACACCTTC. Amino acids: CASSPRQGSYGYTF.

This rearrangement joins TRBV28 to TRBJ2-7, with 7 positions matching TRBD2. Germline CDR1 reads MDHEN; CDR2 reads SYDVKM. J lost 2 bases, V lost 3 bases, and 7 bases had no gene match. This CDR3 comprises 15 residues. This chain's CDR3 is CASSLFGGSPYEQYF. The CDR3 DNA reads as TGTGCCAGCAGTTTGTTCGGGGGGTCTCCCTACGAGCAGTACTTC.

This clone occurred a few times. The chain has TRBV7-3 and TRBJ1-1; TRBD1 aligns across 8 bases. The germline CDR1 and CDR2 sequences are SGHTA and FQGTGA. The CDR3 has 14 amino acids. The V gene end was trimmed by 5 bases and the J gene end by 1 base; junction bases not matched to a gene: 3. The chain's CDR3 is CASSQGQGNTEAFF. The DNA of the CDR3 is TGTGCCAGCAGCCAAGGACAGGGGAACACTGAAGCTTTCTTT.

This clone was seen only a few times. The V and J genes are TRBV18 and TRBJ2-1, with 14 positions matching TRBD2. After removal of 6 bases from V and 5 bases from J, the junction contained 3 bases not matched to a gene. The CDR3 has 15 residues. Germline V lookup: CDR1 KGHSH, CDR2 LQKENI. CDR3 protein: CASSPTSGRDNEQFF. CDR3 coding DNA: TGTGCCAGCTCCCCGACTAGCGGGAGGGACAATGAGCAGTTCTTC.

This clone turned up a few times. Here the CDR3 DNA reads TGTGCCAGCAGCCAAGAGCCGACCTACAATGAGCAGTTCTTC. Translating it yields CASSQEPTYNEQFF. The chain recombines TRBV5-4 with TRBJ2-1; D is undetermined. Trimming pared 4 bases from V and 2 bases from J, leaving 10 bases between. This CDR3 is built from 14 residues. Germline V gives CDR1 SGHNT, CDR2 YYREEE (reference sequence).

This chain connects TRBV10-3 to TRBJ2-7; 11 bases fit TRBD2. V lost 6 bases to trimming and J lost 4 bases; unmatched junction nucleotides: 8. This CDR3 has 15 residues. Germline-derived CDR1 and CDR2 are ENHRY and SYGVKD. The CDR3 DNA sequence: TGTGCCATCAGGCCAACTAGCGGGAGTAAATACGAGCAGTACTTC. It yields the protein CAIRPTSGSKYEQYF.